The 6 T cell receptor beta chains reported below all come from one sample, sequenced in a study of post-analysis software for immune sequencing data. Whole-study findings and limits: The study found TRBV5-6, TRBV5-1 and TRBV20-1 among five TRBV segments more frequent in patients than controls.

Unique molecular identifiers were present in the TCR beta cDNA libraries. TCRdb re-called the PCR reads through MiXCR, storing one row per CDR3 protein. The sample has 740,000 or so distinct CDR3 sequences, roughly 50% seen once. No antigens are known for them. Source material: blood. These receptors originate from a girl aged 5-17 years with multiple sclerosis.

This chain uses TRBV7-9 with TRBJ2-7; 12 nucleotides match TRBD2. Trimming at V came to 5 bases and at J to 5 bases, leaving 22 bases not matched to a gene. The CDR3 runs 20 residues. The V gene's germline CDR1 is SEHNR and CDR2 FQNEAQ (reference sequence). DNA for the CDR3: TGTGCCAGCAGCCCGGGGGCTTATGGGCCGGCTAGCGGGAGGGCCCACGAGCAGTACTTC. Protein product: CASSPGAYGPASGRAHEQYF.

This clonotype has a single count. The J gene is TRBJ2-3, the V gene TRBV20-1; D gene unclear. This CDR3 contains 15 residues. Trimming cost V 4 bases and J 2 bases, with 16 bases left between them. Germline assignment: CDR1 DFQATT and CDR2 SNEGSKA (reference sequence). This CDR3 reads CSATFPRRHTDTQYF. CDR3 coding DNA: TGCAGTGCTACCTTCCCAAGGCGGCACACAGATACGCAGTATTTT.

The chain uses TRBV5-6 and TRBJ2-1; 11 bases fit TRBD2. V lost 5 bases and J lost 6; bases outside the gene matches: 7. This CDR3 is built from 15 residues. Looked up from germline, CDR1 is SGHDT and CDR2 is YYEEEE. Written as DNA, the CDR3 is TGTGCCAGCAGGGTGACTAGCGGGACCACCAATGAGCAGTTCTTC. Protein sequence: CASRVTSGTTNEQFF.

This clonotype was picked up a small number of times. The chain links TRBV12-3 or TRBV12-4 to TRBJ2-1; maybe TRBD2 (6 bases). The CDR3 runs to 15 residues. The V and J ends lost 3 bases and 5 bases respectively, with 14 bases between them. Written as DNA, the CDR3 is TGTGCCAGCAGTTTTAAGGGCGGGGATCACAATGAGCAGTTCTTC. Encoded protein: CASSFKGGDHNEQFF.

The rearrangement links TRBV7-3 to TRBJ2-1, with TRBD2 matching over 12 bases. Germline trimming cut 0 bases from V and 6 bases from J; bases unmatched to any gene: 3. Per germline, CDR1 SGHTA and CDR2 FQGTGA. This CDR3 contains 16 residues. CDR3 sequence (DNA): TGTGCCAGCAGCTTAACGACTAGCGGGAGACGCAATGAGCAGTTCTTC. This gives the protein CASSLTTSGRRNEQFF.

This chain links TRBV29-1 with TRBJ2-1; weak D call: TRBD2 (7 bases). This CDR3 is 15 amino acids long. V shed 6 bases and J shed 5 bases, with 20 bases lying between them. Germline lookup yields CDR1 SQVTM and CDR2 ANQGSEA. The CDR3 DNA reads TGCAGCGTCACGGGGGGCGGACAACTAAACAATGAGCAGTTCTTC. Its translation: CSVTGGGQLNNEQFF.